What follows are 24 T cell receptor beta chains derived from one specimen sequenced in a study of blood T cell repertoires in COVID-19. Clones were read by immunoSEQ multiplex PCR, and TCRdb kept only the in-frame ones, dropping some. The sample records over 150,000 clones, approximately 85% being singletons. Sequenced sample: PBMCs or T cells enriched from blood (not recorded which). Receptors originate from a man between 40 and 49 years old who had recovered from COVID-19.

The J gene is TRBJ1-3, the V gene TRBV7-2; 7 positions match TRBD1. After removal of 3 bases from V and 1 base from J, the junction contained 0 bases not matched to a gene. There are 14 residues in the CDR3. The germline V gene encodes CDR1 SGHTA and CDR2 FQGNSA. CDR3 DNA sequence: TGTGCCAGCAGCTTGACAGGGTCTGGAAACACCATATATTTT. Amino acids: CASSLTGSGNTIYF.

The table lists this clone with a few counts. The chain employs TRBV18 and TRBJ2-7, with D uncertain. Trimming left V 6 bases short and J 4 bases short, with 10 bases between. Germline V gene data show CDR1 as KGHSH and CDR2 as LQKENI. The CDR3 is 12 amino acids. The CDR3 bases are TGTGCCAGCTCCCCTACAGAATACGAGCAGTACTTC. It yields the protein CASSPTEYEQYF.

The chain uses TRBV9 and TRBJ2-6; D may be TRBD2 (5 bases). Trimming pared 6 bases from V and 1 base from J, leaving 11 bases between. CDR3 length equals 15 residues. Germline V gene data show CDR1 as SGDLS and CDR2 as YYNGEE. Here the CDR3 reads CASMGGPSGANVLTF. DNA for the CDR3: TGTGCCAGCATGGGCGGGCCGTCTGGGGCCAACGTCCTGACTTTC.

This chain links TRBV7-8 with TRBJ1-2; D is possibly TRBD1 (6 bases). The CDR3 runs 14 residues. Trimming stripped 0 bases from V and 6 bases from J, with 11 bases between. The germline V gene encodes CDR1 SGHVS and CDR2 FQNEAQ. The CDR3 nucleotides read TGTGCCAGCAGCTTAGCAGGGGGTAGAGATGGCTACACCTTC. Amino acid sequence: CASSLAGGRDGYTF.

The rearrangement links TRBV11-2 to TRBJ2-3; a possible D gene is TRBD2 (5 bases). The CDR3 sequence is 15 residues long. With 5 bases removed from V and 4 bases from J, the gap between germline ends came to 16 bases. From germline, CDR1 is SGHAT and CDR2 FQNNGV. CDR3 sequence (DNA): TGTGCCAGCAGCCAGCAACGCGGGTCGGCAGATACGCAGTATTTT. It yields the protein CASSQQRGSADTQYF.

The CDR3 region is CASSKTGSYGYTF. CDR3 DNA: TGTGCCAGCAGTAAGACAGGGAGCTATGGCTACACCTTC. The chain recombines TRBV12-3 or TRBV12-4 with TRBJ1-2, with 7 bases matching TRBD1. The length of the CDR3 is 13 residues. V lost 5 bases, J lost 4 bases, and 4 bases stayed unmatched.

The chain recombines TRBV4-1 with TRBJ2-5; D gene ambiguous. The germline V and J ends were trimmed by 0 bases and 3 bases, with 2 bases remaining between them. This CDR3 is 12 amino acids long. Germline V gene lookup returns CDR1 MGHRA and CDR2 YSYEKL. CDR3 amino acids: CASSQDKETQYF. CDR3 bases: TGCGCCAGCAGCCAAGATAAAGAGACCCAGTACTTC.

This clone was counted between two and nine times. This chain joins TRBV5-4 and TRBJ2-7; D might be TRBD1 (5 bases). Germline V gives CDR1 SGHNT, CDR2 YYREEE (reference sequence). The germline V and J ends were trimmed by 0 bases and 0 bases, with 10 bases remaining between them. This CDR3 has 15 amino acids. The CDR3 bases are TGTGCCAGCAGCTTGGTAGGGCAGGGCTCCTACGAGCAGTACTTC. Protein: CASSLVGQGSYEQYF.

This chain joins TRBV30 and TRBJ1-1; 8 positions match TRBD1. The junction had 2 bases not matched to a gene; V was cut back by 0 bases and J by 2 bases. CDR1 GTSNPN and CDR2 SVGIG come from the germline V gene (reference sequence). This CDR3 comprises 14 residues. The CDR3 DNA follows: TGTGCCTGGAGTGTTTCAGGGGGCAACACTGAAGCTTTCTTT. As protein: CAWSVSGGNTEAFF.

V and J are TRBV2 and TRBJ1-5, with TRBD1 matching over 7 bases. Trimming cost V 5 bases and J 3 bases; bases outside gene matches: 7. CDR1 and CDR2 from the germline V gene are SNHLY and FYNNEI. The CDR3 totals 15 residues. This CDR3 is CASSKTGRDNQPQHF. The CDR3 nucleotides read TGTGCCAGCAGTAAGACAGGGAGAGACAATCAGCCCCAGCATTTT.

Notes on this clone: A read error may account for a junction end that differs from germline. The rearrangement joins TRBV24-1 to TRBJ2-1, with 8 bases matching TRBD2. Germline loops: CDR1 KGHDR, CDR2 SFDVKD. The CDR3 has 13 residues. CDR3 sequence: CATSDQAGGPWIF. The CDR3 DNA reads TGTGCCACCAGTGATCAGGCGGGGGGTCCTTGGATCTTC.

The chain recombines TRBV12-3 or TRBV12-4 with TRBJ2-1, with 8 bases aligning to TRBD2. The junction had 6 bases not matched to a gene; V was cut back by 6 bases and J by 8 bases. The CDR3 sequence is 13 residues long. The CDR3 spells CASRRTSSDEQFF. Written as DNA, the CDR3 is TGTGCCAGCAGACGGACTAGCTCCGATGAGCAGTTCTTC.

This rearrangement joins TRBV5-1 to TRBJ2-2; 9 bases are shared with TRBD1. This CDR3 is built from 15 residues. Losses at the gene ends were 5 bases for V and 3 bases for J; bases not matched to a gene: 5. The V gene's germline CDR1 is SGHRS and CDR2 YFSETQ. For the CDR3, the DNA is TGCGCCAGCAGATCCGGGACAGGGCACACCGGGGAGCTGTTTTTT. The encoded protein is CASRSGTGHTGELFF.

The chain combines TRBV5-1 with TRBJ1-1, with a possible D match to TRBD1 (6 bases). CDR1 and CDR2 (germline): SGHRS, YFSETQ. CDR3 length equals 16 residues. With 4 bases removed from V and 0 bases from J, the gap between germline ends came to 16 bases. The CDR3 sequence is CASSRGTELLNTEAFF. The CDR3 DNA reads as TGCGCCAGCAGCAGGGGGACGGAACTTTTGAACACTGAAGCTTTCTTT.

This clone was seen only once. The chain uses TRBV9 and TRBJ2-4; the D gene is possibly TRBD2 (6 bases). V was trimmed by 2 bases and J by 2 bases, leaving 17 bases between them. The CDR3 length is 17 residues. Germline V gene lookup returns CDR1 SGDLS and CDR2 YYNGEE. The CDR3 loop reads CASSVSPGGEPKNIQYF. The CDR3 bases are TGTGCCAGCAGCGTTTCCCCGGGCGGGGAGCCCAAAAACATTCAGTACTTC.

V is TRBV12-3 or TRBV12-4 and J is TRBJ1-1; the D gene is possibly TRBD1 (6 bases). This CDR3 has 12 amino acids. Between the trimmed V and J ends, which lost 6 bases and 5 bases, there was a span of 10 bases. The CDR3 region is CASSIRGTEAFF. Written as DNA, the CDR3 is TGTGCCAGCAGCATCAGGGGTACTGAAGCTTTCTTT.

The rearrangement uses TRBV11-2 and TRBJ1-4; 10 nucleotides line up with TRBD1. The CDR3 length is 15 residues. The V segment lost 5 bases and the J segment 7 bases; nucleotides outside the gene matches: 7. CDR1 and CDR2 (germline): SGHAT, FQNNGV. The chain's CDR3 is CASSLDRGPGEKLFF. The CDR3 nucleotides read TGTGCCAGCAGCCTTGACAGGGGGCCAGGTGAAAAACTGTTTTTT.

This chain uses TRBV3-1 (or the pseudogene TRBV3-2) with TRBJ2-7, with 10 bases fitting TRBD2. Trimming at V came to 2 bases and at J to 5 bases, leaving 3 bases not matched to a gene. This CDR3 region has 14 residues. Germline loops: CDR1 LGHDT, CDR2 YNNKEL (reference sequence). CDR3 in amino acids: CASSQLAGEHEQYF. Here the CDR3 DNA reads TGTGCCAGCAGCCAACTAGCGGGAGAGCACGAGCAGTACTTC.

The chain links TRBV9 to TRBJ2-3, with 12 positions matching TRBD2. The CDR3 covers 16 residues. Germline assignment: CDR1 SGDLS and CDR2 YYNGEE. V shed 4 bases and J 0 bases; nucleotides not matched to a gene: 3. This CDR3 is CASSTLAGGSTDTQYF. The CDR3 region has the DNA TGTGCCAGCAGCACTCTAGCGGGAGGGAGCACAGATACGCAGTATTTT.

The rearrangement links TRBV7-9 to TRBJ1-4, with 7 positions matching TRBD1. The V gene end was trimmed by 5 bases and the J gene end by 5 bases; junction bases not matched to a gene: 2. Germline CDR1 reads SEHNR; CDR2 reads FQNEAQ (reference sequence). The CDR3 spans 13 residues. The CDR3 sequence: CASSGTANEKLFF. The CDR3 nucleotides are TGTGCCAGCAGCGGGACAGCGAATGAAAAACTGTTTTTT. Full variable domain (remainder filled in from reference TRBV7-9 and TRBJ1-4): DTGVSQNPRHKITKRGQNVTFRCDPISEHNRLYWYRQTLGQGPEFLTYFQNEAQLEKSRLLSDRFSAERPKGSFSTLEIQRTEQGDSAMYLCASSGTANEKLFFGSGTQLSVL.

This chain links TRBV18 with TRBJ1-1; D gene uncertain. The CDR3 covers 16 residues. Trimming cost V 5 bases and J 0 bases, with 16 bases left between them. Germline V gives CDR1 KGHSH, CDR2 LQKENI. The CDR3 coding sequence is TGTGCCAGCTCAACCCAGCGGTCCCTCATGAACACTGAAGCTTTCTTT. Protein product: CASSTQRSLMNTEAFF. The complete variable domain, with remaining parts taken from reference TRBV18 and TRBJ1-1, reads NAGVMQNPRHLVRRRGQEARLRCSPMKGHSHVYWYRQLPEEGLKFMVYLQKENIIDESGMPKERFSAEFPKEGPSILRIQQVVRGDSAAYFCASSTQRSLMNTEAFFGQGTRLTVV.

The chain uses TRBV6-4 and TRBJ2-3; the match to TRBD2 covers 8 bases. CDR3 length: 14 residues. V was pared by 6 bases and J by 1 base, with 3 bases of the junction left unmatched. Germline V gene lookup returns CDR1 MRHNA and CDR2 SNTAGT. For the CDR3, the DNA is TGTGCCAGCAGGCGGGAGGAAGGCACAGATACGCAGTATTTT. This codes for CASRREEGTDTQYF.

The V and J genes are TRBV6-5 and TRBJ2-7, with no clear D. In germline, CDR1 is MNHEY, CDR2 SVGAGI. With 4 bases removed from V and 6 bases from J, the gap between germline ends came to 7 bases. The CDR3 runs to 11 residues. The CDR3 bases are TGTGCCAGCAGTTTCCTTAGCGAGCAGTACTTC. It yields the protein CASSFLSEQYF.

The CDR3 reads CASSWRGVNTEAFF. DNA of the CDR3: TGTGCCAGCAGTTGGCGGGGGGTGAACACTGAAGCTTTCTTT. The chain uses TRBV6-5 and TRBJ1-1; tentatively, D is TRBD1 (5 bases). The germline CDR1 and CDR2 sequences are MNHEY and SVGAGI. V lost 4 bases, J lost 0 bases, and 9 bases lay in between. This CDR3 contains 14 residues.